In this sample, the clone carrying this T cell receptor (beta chain) turned up a few times. TCRdb fed the 5' RACE reads into MiXCR, producing one record per CDR3 protein. Seen here are around 570,000 distinct CDR3 sequences, 9% to 10% observed once, and the top ten hold around 3.1%. These data are taken from a study of identical twins. Germline CDR1 is SNHLY and CDR2 is FYNNEI. V lost 3 bases, J lost 0 bases, and 11 bases stayed unmatched. The CDR3 loop spans 18 amino acids. The sample also formed part of further work on yellow fever vaccine responses in identical twins.

The clonotype was recovered from a woman between 18 and 30 years old in good health. Specimen: PBMCs. The chain joins TRBV2 to TRBJ2-1, with 7 positions matching TRBD2. In nucleotides, the CDR3 is TGTGCCAGCAGTGATTCGGGGCTAGCGGAAAGCTCCTACAATGAGCAGTTCTTC. Translation gives CASSDSGLAESSYNEQFF.